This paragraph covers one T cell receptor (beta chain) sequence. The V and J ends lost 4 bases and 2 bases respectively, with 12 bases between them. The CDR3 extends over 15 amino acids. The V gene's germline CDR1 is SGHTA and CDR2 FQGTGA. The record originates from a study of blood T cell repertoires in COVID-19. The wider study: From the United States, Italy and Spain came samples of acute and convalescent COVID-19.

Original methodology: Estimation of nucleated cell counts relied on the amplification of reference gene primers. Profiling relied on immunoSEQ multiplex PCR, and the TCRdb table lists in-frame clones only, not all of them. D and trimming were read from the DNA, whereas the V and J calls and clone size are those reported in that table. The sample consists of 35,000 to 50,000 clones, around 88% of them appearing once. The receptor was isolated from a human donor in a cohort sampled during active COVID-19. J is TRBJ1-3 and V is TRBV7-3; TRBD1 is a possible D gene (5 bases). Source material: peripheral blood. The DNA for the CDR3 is TGTGCCAGCAGCTCGCAATCGGGGGCTGGAAACACCATATATTTT. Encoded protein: CASSSQSGAGNTIYF.